This TCR beta chain was sequenced during a study of OX40 agonist ivuxolimab in advanced cancers. Turning to the study itself: Those enrolled were 70% to 85% male, with a mean age of approximately 60 years and ages from 23 to 79.

Assay: immunoSEQ multiplex PCR; the TCRdb copy retains only in-frame clones and omits some. This repertoire shows tens of thousands of clones, around four fifths found once; its top ten account for about 0.42%. Worth noting for this clone: The antigen remains unidentified.

Overall study findings and caveats: Clonal expansion from baseline to week 6 occurred in both CD4+ and CD8+ T cells.

The material was CD4+ or CD8+ T cells sorted from blood, obtained in a trial of the OX40 agonist ivuxolimab. The sequence was collected from an adult with an advanced solid tumor such as melanoma, head and neck, liver or kidney cancer.

This chain's CDR3 is CASSYYGSQNTGELFF. CDR3 sequence (DNA): TGTGCCAGCAGTTACTACGGCAGCCAGAACACCGGGGAGCTGTTTTTT. V gene TRBV6-5 combines with J gene TRBJ2-2; no reliable D call. Trimming removed 1 base at V and 1 base at J, with 10 bases between. CDR1 and CDR2 from the germline V gene are MNHEY and SVGAGI. This CDR3 is built from 16 residues.